This is a list of T cell receptor beta chains from one sample in a study of cytomegalovirus exposure and HLA in healthy donors. TCRdb keeps only in-frame clones here, not all; method: immunoSEQ multiplex PCR. The sample has just over 150,000 clones; over 65% are singletons. The sequencing sample was made of PBMCs. The receptors here all came from a man aged 40-49 years in good health and CMV-seropositive. CDR3s include the opening cysteine and the closing phenylalanine or tryptophan. Fields, in order: V gene, D gene, clone size, J gene, CDR3 DNA, CDR3 protein. A D gene is named only where the DNA matches it firmly. Only part of the rows carry a size: once, few, many, or a class if the clone is expanded.

>TRBV18|TRBD1|.|TRBJ1-5
TGTGCCAGCTCACTAACAGGGGAGATCAGTCCCCAGCATTTT
CASSLTGEISPQHF
>TRBV19|.|.|TRBJ1-2
TGTGCCAGTACCGCTTACACAGGGCCTGGCTATGGCTACACCTTC
CASTAYTGPGYGYTF
>TRBV20-1|.|.|TRBJ2-1
TGCAGTGCTAGAGGAGGTAGCGTGGAGTTCTTC
CSARGGSVEFF
>TRBV19|TRBD1|.|TRBJ2-2
TGTGCCAGTAAACAGGGGGCCATACTGGCCGGGGAGCTGTTTTTT
CASKQGAILAGELFF
>TRBV6-6|.|.|TRBJ1-1
TGTGCCAGCAGTTACTCGGGCAGGGGCGCAAGAGCTTTCTTT
CASSYSGRGARAFF
>TRBV9|.|.|TRBJ1-3
TGTGCCAGCAGCGCCGGTGTCAGCGACGGAAACACCATATATTTT
CASSAGVSDGNTIYF
>TRBV4-3|.|.|TRBJ2-5
TGCGCCAGCAGCCAAGATCTATTCCAAGAGACCCAGTACTTC
CASSQDLFQETQYF
>TRBV7-2|.|.|TRBJ1-5
TGTGCCAGCAGCTTAGTCGGGGATCTCAATCAGCCCCAGCATTTT
CASSLVGDLNQPQHF
>TRBV10-3|TRBD2|.|TRBJ2-3
TGTGCCATCAGTGAGATTACTAGCGGCACAGATACGCAGTATTTT
CAISEITSGTDTQYF
>TRBV10-1|.|.|TRBJ2-7
TGCGCCAGCAGTGAGTCGTGGACAGCATTCTACGAGCAGTACTTC
CASSESWTAFYEQYF
>TRBV19|.|.|TRBJ1-5
TGTGCCAGTAGTATAGACAGGGGAGTGGGCAATCAGCCCCAGCATTTT
CASSIDRGVGNQPQHF
>TRBV7-6|.|.|TRBJ1-1
TGTGCCAGCAGCCCGCGGAGAAACACTGAAGCTTTCTTT
CASSPRRNTEAFF
>TRBV4-2|TRBD2|once|TRBJ2-7
TGTGCCAGCAGCCCGCGTAGCGGGGAACCCTACGAGCAGTACTTC
CASSPRSGEPYEQYF
>TRBV19|.|.|TRBJ2-7
TGTGCCAGTAGTATAGGGGGCAGGGGCCGCGGCGACGAGCAGTACTTC
CASSIGGRGRGDEQYF
>TRBV5-1|TRBD1|.|TRBJ2-7
TGCGCCAGCAGCTTGATTGGGGGACAGGGGGCTTACTGGCAGTACTTC
CASSLIGGQGAYWQYF
>TRBV12-5|.|.|TRBJ1-1
TGTGCTAGTGGTTGGAGTAGGAACACTGAAGCTTTCTTT
CASGWSRNTEAFF
>TRBV7-9|TRBD2|.|TRBJ2-1
TGTGCCAGCAGCCTCAGGACTAGTGGAAATGAGCAGTTCTTC
CASSLRTSGNEQFF
>TRBV10-3|TRBD1|.|TRBJ1-3
TGTGCCATCAGGACCGGGACAGGGTTGGTCCCTGGCGGAAACACCATATATTTT
CAIRTGTGLVPGGNTIYF
>TRBV30|TRBD1|.|TRBJ1-2
TGTGCCTGGAGGAGGGGGCGAACTAACTATGGCTACACCTTC
CAWRRGRTNYGYTF
>TRBV6-1|.|.|TRBJ2-1
TGTGCCAGCAGTGACGGAAGGGGTGTTGAGCAGTTCTTC
CASSDGRGVEQFF